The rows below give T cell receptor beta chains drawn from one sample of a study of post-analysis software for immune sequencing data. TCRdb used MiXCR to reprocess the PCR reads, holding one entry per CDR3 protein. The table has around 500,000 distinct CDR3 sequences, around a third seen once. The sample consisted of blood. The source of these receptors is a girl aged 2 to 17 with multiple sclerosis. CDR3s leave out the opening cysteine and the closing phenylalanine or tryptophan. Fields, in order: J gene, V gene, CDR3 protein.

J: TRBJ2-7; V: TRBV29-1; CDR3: SVVGQAGYEQY
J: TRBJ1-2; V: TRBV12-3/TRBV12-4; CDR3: ASSLALPSHNYGYT
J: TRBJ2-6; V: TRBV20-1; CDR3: SQRGGGGANVLT
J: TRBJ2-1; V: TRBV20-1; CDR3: SANQRTYNEQF
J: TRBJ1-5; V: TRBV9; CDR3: ASSVVTPQMGPASNQPQH
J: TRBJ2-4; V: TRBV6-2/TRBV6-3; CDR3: ASNPGANVIQY
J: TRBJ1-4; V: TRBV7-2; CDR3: ASSLSLLEKLF
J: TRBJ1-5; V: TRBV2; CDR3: ASSEIQGIREPQH
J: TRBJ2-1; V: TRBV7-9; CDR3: ASSLAQRGLGF
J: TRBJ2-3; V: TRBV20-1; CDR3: SARERRLTQY
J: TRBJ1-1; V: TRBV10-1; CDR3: ASSESPLTGINTEAF
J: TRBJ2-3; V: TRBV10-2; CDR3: ASSPGGGARSDTQY
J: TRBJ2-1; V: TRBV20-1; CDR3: SAEGRNGNEQF
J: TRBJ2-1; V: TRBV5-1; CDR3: ASSRDTGEYNEQF
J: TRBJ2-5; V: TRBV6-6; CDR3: ASIPGPTPFRETQY
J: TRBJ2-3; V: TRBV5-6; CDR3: ASSSIRGTQY
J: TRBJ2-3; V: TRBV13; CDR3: ASSRQGAMTDTQY
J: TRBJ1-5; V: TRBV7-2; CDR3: ASSPTDLGSWAQH
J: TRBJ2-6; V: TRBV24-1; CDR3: ATSEDGRSANVLT
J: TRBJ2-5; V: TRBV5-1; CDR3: ASSLVGGGEETQY
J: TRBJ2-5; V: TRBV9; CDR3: ASSVDDSRAQY
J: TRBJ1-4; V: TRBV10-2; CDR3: ASSGGRVGEKLF
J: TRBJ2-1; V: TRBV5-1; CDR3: ASSLSTNEQF
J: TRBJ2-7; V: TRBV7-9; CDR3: ASSMPGQGSYEQY